This is a list of T cell receptor beta chains from one sample in a study of shared clonotypes between healthy human individuals. TCRdb's copy holds only in-frame clones and misses some; the assay was immunoSEQ multiplex PCR. The sample carries roughly 590,000 clones, less than 97% recorded once. The sequenced material came from naive CD8+ T cells sorted from blood. The source of these receptors is a woman in her 30s in good health. The CDR3 runs from the conserved cysteine through the conserved F or W. The order of the fields is J gene, D gene, clone size, V gene, CDR3 DNA, CDR3 protein. The D gene is left open where the match is weak. A clone size is listed for some rows: how often the clone was seen (once, few, many), or a class if it is expanded.

>TRBJ2-7|TRBD2|.|TRBV27
TGTGCCAGCAGTTTACTAGCGGCCTACGAGCAGTACTTC
CASSLLAAYEQYF
>TRBJ2-1|.|.|TRBV7-9
TGTGCCAGCAGCCAACCTAAGGGGATTGTAGGCAATGAGCAGTTCTTC
CASSQPKGIVGNEQFF
>TRBJ2-7|TRBD2|.|TRBV10-3
TGTGCCATCAGTGAGTCTACGGGAGGTTACTACGAGCAGTACTTC
CAISESTGGYYEQYF
>TRBJ2-2|TRBD1|.|TRBV30
TGTGCCCGTGGGACAGTTCTGAACACCGGGGAGCTGTTTTTT
CARGTVLNTGELFF
>TRBJ2-4|TRBD2|.|TRBV7-6
TGTGCCAGCAGCCCCTGGACTAGCGGAAACATTCAGTACTTC
CASSPWTSGNIQYF
>TRBJ1-1|.|.|TRBV13
TGTGCCAGCAGCGATACCTCGATACGTAACACTGAAGCTTTCTTT
CASSDTSIRNTEAFF
>TRBJ2-7|TRBD2|.|TRBV4-2
TGTGCCAGCAGCCAAGAGTGGACTAGCGGGATCTCCTACGAGCAGTACTTC
CASSQEWTSGISYEQYF
>TRBJ2-7|.|.|TRBV28
TGTGCCAGCAGCATTCTAGCGAAGAGCTACGAGCAGTACTTC
CASSILAKSYEQYF
>TRBJ2-3|.|once|TRBV4-1
TGCGCCAGCAGCCACAGAGAAACTAGTACTAGCACAGATACGCAGTATTTT
CASSHRETSTSTDTQYF
>TRBJ1-1|.|.|TRBV6-5
TGTGCCAGCAATTATCGGGGACAACTAATGAACACTGAAGCTTTCTTT
CASNYRGQLMNTEAFF
>TRBJ2-5|.|once|TRBV13
TGTGCCAGCAGCTTAGGGGCGGGTTTAGAGACCCAGTACTTC
CASSLGAGLETQYF
>TRBJ2-5|TRBD1|.|TRBV11-1
TGTGCCAGCAGCACCTGGCAGGGGGATCCGGAGACCCAGTACTTC
CASSTWQGDPETQYF
>TRBJ1-1|.|.|TRBV10-1
TGCGCCAGCAGTGCAGGGGTGACTGAAGCTTTCTTT
CASSAGVTEAFF
>TRBJ2-5|.|.|TRBV28
TGTGCCAGCAGTTTCCTCCTCTCTAGTTTTGGGACCCAGTACTTC
CASSFLLSSFGTQYF
>TRBJ1-2|TRBD1|.|TRBV4-1
TGCGCCAGCAGCCCGAGGACAGGGGACTATGGCTACACCTTC
CASSPRTGDYGYTF
>TRBJ2-2|.|.|TRBV5-6
TGTGCCAGCAGTCCGACAGCCACCGGGGAGCTGTTTTTT
CASSPTATGELFF
>TRBJ2-7|TRBD1|.|TRBV15
TGTGCCACCAGCAGCAACAGGGGGCGCGAGCAGTACTTC
CATSSNRGREQYF
>TRBJ1-2|TRBD1|.|TRBV28
TGTGCCAGCAGCTCCGGACAGGGACCCTATGGCTACACCTTC
CASSSGQGPYGYTF
>TRBJ1-2|.|.|TRBV6-1
TGTGCCAGTATCCCTATCGACGGAAACTATGGCTACACCTTC
CASIPIDGNYGYTF
>TRBJ2-1|TRBD2|.|TRBV18
TGTGCCAGCTCCTTGAGGACCAGCGGGAGTCCCAATGAGCAGTTCTTC
CASSLRTSGSPNEQFF
>TRBJ2-7|.|.|TRBV6-6
TGTGCCAGCAGTTACAGACTTGCCTACGAGCAGTACTTC
CASSYRLAYEQYF
>TRBJ2-7|TRBD2|.|TRBV10-1
TGCGCCAGCAGTGCCAAGCGGGAGGGCTACGAGCAGTACTTC
CASSAKREGYEQYF
>TRBJ2-7|TRBD2|once|TRBV29-1
TGCAGCGTATCCGGGACTAGCGGGGGGGATGAGCAGTACTTC
CSVSGTSGGDEQYF
>TRBJ2-7|.|.|TRBV7-2
TGTGCCAGCAGCTGGGACATCAACTACGAGCAGTACTTC
CASSWDINYEQYF
>TRBJ2-2|.|.|TRBV29-1
TGCAGCGTTGAAGGCGGCGCAGGGACCGGGGAGCTGTTTTTT
CSVEGGAGTGELFF
>TRBJ2-1|TRBD2|once|TRBV5-5
TGTGCCAGCAGCTTTTCTAGCGGGAGGGCGGATGAGCAGTTCTTC
CASSFSSGRADEQFF
>TRBJ2-3|.|.|TRBV28
TGTGCCAGCAGTTTAACCAGCGTGGATACGCAGTATTTT
CASSLTSVDTQYF
>TRBJ2-1|TRBD2|.|TRBV27
TGTGCCAGCAGTTTTACAGCGGGAGGGTACAATGAGCAGTTCTTC
CASSFTAGGYNEQFF
>TRBJ2-3|TRBD1|.|TRBV19
TGTGCCAGTAGTATAGATACCCTGGACAGGGAAAGCACAGATACGCAGTATTTT
CASSIDTLDRESTDTQYF
>TRBJ1-1|.|once|TRBV30
TGTGCCTGGAGTGGGGGGGTTTCAGCTTTCTTT
CAWSGGVSAFF
>TRBJ2-5|.|.|TRBV14
TGTGCCAGCAGCCCAGTGGCTACAAATCTACAAGAGACCCAGTACTTC
CASSPVATNLQETQYF
>TRBJ2-5|.|once|TRBV2
TGTGCCAGCAGTGGCCCCGTGGACCAAGAGACCCAGTACTTC
CASSGPVDQETQYF
>TRBJ2-1|.|.|TRBV21-1
TGTGCCAGCAGAGAACCGGGGCTCTACAATGAGCAGTTCTTC
CASREPGLYNEQFF
>TRBJ1-4|TRBD1|.|TRBV20-1
TGCAGTGGACAGGGGAGAGAAAAACTGTTTTTT
CSGQGREKLFF
>TRBJ2-1|.|.|TRBV27
TGTGCCAGCAATGTATTAGGAGGGGACATCAACAATGAGCAGTTCTTC
CASNVLGGDINNEQFF
>TRBJ1-2|.|.|TRBV5-6
TGTGCCAGCAGCTCTACCCGGACGGCTCACTATGGCTACACCTTC
CASSSTRTAHYGYTF
>TRBJ2-6|.|.|TRBV28
TGTGCCAGCAGTCCCTACTCTGGGGCCAACGTCCTGACTTTC
CASSPYSGANVLTF